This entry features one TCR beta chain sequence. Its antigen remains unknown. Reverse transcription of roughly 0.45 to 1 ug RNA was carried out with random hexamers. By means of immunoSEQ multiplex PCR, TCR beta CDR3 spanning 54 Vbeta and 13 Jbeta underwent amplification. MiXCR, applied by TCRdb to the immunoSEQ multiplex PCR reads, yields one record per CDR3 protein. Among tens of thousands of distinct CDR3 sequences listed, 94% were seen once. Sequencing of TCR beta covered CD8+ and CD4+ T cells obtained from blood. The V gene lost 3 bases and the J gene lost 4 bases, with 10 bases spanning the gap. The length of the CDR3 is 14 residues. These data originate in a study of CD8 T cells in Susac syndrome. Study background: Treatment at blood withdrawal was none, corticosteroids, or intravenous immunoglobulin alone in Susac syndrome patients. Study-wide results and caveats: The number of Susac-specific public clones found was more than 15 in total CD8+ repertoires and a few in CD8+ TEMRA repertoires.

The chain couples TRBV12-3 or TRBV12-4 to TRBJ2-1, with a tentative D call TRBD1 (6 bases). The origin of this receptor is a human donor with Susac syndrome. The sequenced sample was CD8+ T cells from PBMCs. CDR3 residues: CASSLRQAYNEQFF. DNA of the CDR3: TGTGCCAGCAGTTTGCGACAGGCGTACAATGAGCAGTTCTTC.